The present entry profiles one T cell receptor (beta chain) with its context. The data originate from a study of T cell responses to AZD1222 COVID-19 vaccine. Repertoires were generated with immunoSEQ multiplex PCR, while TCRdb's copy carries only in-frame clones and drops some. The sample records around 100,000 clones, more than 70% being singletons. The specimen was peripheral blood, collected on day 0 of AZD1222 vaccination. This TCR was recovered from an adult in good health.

The CDR3 region is CASRYAGASSWDEKLFF. The CDR3 DNA reads as TGTGCCAGCAGATACGCAGGGGCATCGTCGTGGGATGAAAAACTGTTTTTT. The chain is built from TRBV27 and TRBJ1-4; weak D call: TRBD1 (6 bases). Germline V gene data show CDR1 as MNHEY and CDR2 as SMNVEV (reference sequence). The CDR3 runs 17 residues. V was pared by 6 bases and J by 6 bases, with 23 bases between.